These 17 T cell receptor beta chains were all obtained from the same sample, sequenced in a study of cytomegalovirus exposure and HLA in healthy donors. The PCR had 60 Vbeta and 13 Jbeta primers. Repertoires were generated with immunoSEQ multiplex PCR, while TCRdb's copy carries only in-frame clones and drops some. Among approximately 180,000 clones listed, about 90% were seen once. The sample taken for sequencing was PBMCs. The receptors stem from a girl under three years old in good health and CMV-seronegative.

The chain uses TRBV6-6 and TRBJ2-7; 11 positions match TRBD2. The germline V gene has CDR1 MNHNY and CDR2 SVGAGI (reference sequence). Trimming at V came to 6 bases and at J to 6 bases, leaving 7 bases not matched to a gene. The CDR3 consists of 14 residues. CDR3 loop: CASRGLAGGGEQYF. CDR3 in DNA: TGTGCCAGCAGGGGCCTAGCGGGAGGCGGCGAGCAGTACTTC.

This clone was seen only once. This chain connects TRBV9 to TRBJ1-1, with no clear D. CDR3 length equals 14 residues. V gave up 0 bases and J gave up 0 bases, with 6 bases separating them. Germline CDR1 reads SGDLS; CDR2 reads YYNGEE. The CDR3 region has the DNA TGTGCCAGCAGCGTAGGCGCTATGAACACTGAAGCTTTCTTT. The encoded protein is CASSVGAMNTEAFF.

The rearrangement joins TRBV29-1 to TRBJ1-1; TRBD1 is a possible D gene (6 bases). Trimming left V 4 bases short and J 1 base short, with 10 bases between. The CDR3 runs 13 residues. The germline V gene encodes CDR1 SQVTM and CDR2 ANQGSEA. The CDR3 DNA reads as TGCAGCGTTGTAGGACAGAAGAACACTGAAGCTTTCTTT. It codes for CSVVGQKNTEAFF.

The chain uses TRBV4-3 and TRBJ2-1; 13 bases align to TRBD2. Germline CDR1 and CDR2: LGHNA and YSLEER. Trimming cost V 4 bases and J 3 bases; bases outside gene matches: 3. The CDR3 extends over 16 amino acids. Here the CDR3 reads CASSLRTSGSYNEQFF. CDR3 DNA: TGCGCCAGCAGCCTTCGGACTAGCGGGAGCTACAATGAGCAGTTCTTC.

This chain uses TRBV19 with TRBJ1-1, with 9 bases matching TRBD1. J gave up 6 bases and V 8 bases, and 13 bases lay outside the gene matches. CDR3 length: 15 amino acids. Germline V gene sequence: CDR1 LNHDA, CDR2 SQIVND (reference sequence). The CDR3 here is CASSTHRGQGAEAFF. In DNA form, the CDR3 reads TGTGCCAGTTCGACACATCGGGGACAGGGCGCTGAAGCTTTCTTT.

The chain combines TRBV5-5 with TRBJ2-1; tentatively, D is TRBD2 (5 bases). This CDR3 is 12 amino acids long. The germline CDR1 and CDR2 sequences are SGHKS and YYEKEE (reference sequence). V was shortened by 2 bases and J by 9 bases, with 9 bases between the two germline ends. CDR3 sequence reads: CASSFSLAEQFF. The CDR3, as DNA: TGTGCCAGCAGCTTCTCCCTAGCTGAGCAGTTCTTC.

A word on this clone: A read error may account for a junction end that differs from germline. The genes are TRBV28 and TRBJ1-5, with D uncertain. The germline V gene has CDR1 MDHEN and CDR2 SYDVKM. The CDR3 consists of 13 residues. The CDR3 sequence is CASTLQFSQPQHF. The CDR3 DNA follows: TGTGCCAGCACTTTACAGTTCAGTCAGCCCCAGCATTTT.

This clone was recorded once. This chain connects TRBV4-2 to TRBJ1-5, with 8 positions matching TRBD1. V shed 4 bases and J 5 bases; nucleotides not matched to a gene: 7. The CDR3 is 15 residues long. Looked up from germline, CDR1 is LGHNA and CDR2 is YNFKEQ. In DNA form, the CDR3 reads TGTGCCAGCAGCCTAACTGACAGGGGACATCAGCCCCAGCATTTT. Its protein product is CASSLTDRGHQPQHF.

The chain couples TRBV2 to TRBJ2-7, with 10 bases aligning to TRBD2. Germline V gene lookup returns CDR1 SNHLY and CDR2 FYNNEI. V lost 2 bases, J lost 2 bases, and 6 bases stayed unmatched. The CDR3 runs 16 residues. CDR3 residues: CASSETSGGAPYEQYF. The CDR3 nucleotides are TGTGCCAGCAGTGAAACCAGCGGGGGGGCCCCCTACGAGCAGTACTTC.

The rearrangement uses TRBV5-1 and TRBJ2-5; D possibly corresponds to TRBD2 (5 bases). Germline loops: CDR1 SGHRS, CDR2 YFSETQ. Trimming cost V 3 bases and J 1 base, with 7 bases left between them. The CDR3 sequence is 13 residues long. As DNA, the CDR3 is TGCGCCAGCAGCTCCGGGGTCCAAGAGACCCAGTACTTC. This translates into CASSSGVQETQYF. Using reference TRBV5-1 and TRBJ2-5 for the parts outside the CDR3, the full variable domain is KAGVTQTPRYLIKTRGQQVTLSCSPISGHRSVSWYQQTPGQGLQFLFEYFSETQRNKGNFPGRFSGRQFSNSRSEMNVSTLELGDSALYLCASSSGVQETQYFGPGTRLLVL.

This clone came up a few times. The chain has TRBV7-6 and TRBJ2-1, with TRBD1 matching over 8 bases. The V gene's germline CDR1 is SGHVS and CDR2 FNYEAQ. The CDR3 is 16 amino acids. V lost 1 base to trimming and J lost 7 bases; unmatched junction nucleotides: 9. CDR3 amino acids: CASSLVGRGPGNEQFF. CDR3 DNA: TGTGCCAGCAGCTTAGTGGGCAGGGGGCCGGGTAATGAGCAGTTCTTC.

The rearrangement uses TRBV9 and TRBJ2-7; the D gene is possibly TRBD2 (5 bases). Germline V gene sequence: CDR1 SGDLS, CDR2 YYNGEE. The CDR3 contains 14 residues. The V end was cut by 4 bases, the J end by 6 bases, with 17 bases between. The CDR3 DNA sequence: TGTGCCAGCAGCCCATTCACTAGTTTTATCGAGCAGTACTTC. It codes for CASSPFTSFIEQYF.

The J gene is TRBJ2-4, the V gene TRBV2; 8 bases are shared with TRBD1. Germline-derived CDR1 and CDR2 are SNHLY and FYNNEI. V was clipped by 6 bases and J by 0 bases; unmatched bases: 7. This CDR3 contains 16 residues. The CDR3 region is CASSRRQGIAKNIQYF. The DNA of the CDR3 is TGTGCCAGCAGCCGCCGACAGGGGATAGCCAAAAACATTCAGTACTTC.

In its sample, this clone was seen once. This chain joins TRBV9 and TRBJ2-5; 10 positions match TRBD2. The germline CDR1 and CDR2 sequences are SGDLS and YYNGEE. V trimming: 0 bases; J trimming: 1 base; junction bases outside the gene matches: 6. The CDR3 is 17 residues long. Here the CDR3 reads CASSVGVSGGPQETQYF. As DNA, the CDR3 is TGTGCCAGCAGCGTAGGGGTTAGCGGGGGGCCCCAAGAGACCCAGTACTTC.

The rearrangement links TRBV4-2 to TRBJ2-5; possibly TRBD2 for D (5 bases). The CDR3 covers 15 residues. Germline-derived CDR1 and CDR2 are LGHNA and YNFKEQ. V was pared by 0 bases and J by 2 bases, with 10 bases between. The CDR3 DNA sequence: TGTGCCAGCAGCCAAGACTTTAAGCGGCAAGAGACCCAGTACTTC. Amino acid sequence: CASSQDFKRQETQYF.

J is TRBJ2-5 and V is TRBV29-1, with unresolved D. The CDR3 length is 13 residues. V lost 7 bases and J 1 base, leaving 13 bases between the germline ends. The germline gives CDR1 SQVTM, CDR2 ANQGSEA. In DNA form, the CDR3 reads TGCAGCGGTGTGGAGAACGGCCAAGAGACCCAGTACTTC. It is translated as CSGVENGQETQYF. Full variable domain (remainder filled in from reference TRBV29-1 and TRBJ2-5): SAVISQKPSRDICQRGTSLTIQCQVDSQVTMMFWYRQQPGQSLTLIATANQGSEATYESGFVIDKFPISRPNLTFSTLTVSNMSPEDSSIYLCSGVENGQETQYFGPGTRLLVL.

The chain is built from TRBV4-2 and TRBJ2-2, with a weak D call TRBD2 (6 bases). V was clipped by 0 bases and J by 0 bases, with 11 bases between them. The CDR3 consists of 17 residues. The germline gives CDR1 LGHNA, CDR2 YNFKEQ. CDR3 in amino acids: CASSQDGTFANTGELFF. For the CDR3, the DNA is TGTGCCAGCAGCCAAGATGGGACTTTTGCGAACACCGGGGAGCTGTTTTTT.